This T cell receptor beta chain was found in a study of blood T cell repertoires in COVID-19. Study information: There were acute and convalescent COVID-19 samples, and they came from the United States, Italy and Spain. In each case, the material was cDNA or gDNA derived from T cells, B-cell-depleted T cells, or PBMCs.

V was pared by 1 base and J by 7 bases, with 2 bases of the junction left unmatched. Germline V gene sequence: CDR1 MRHNA, CDR2 SNTAGT. This CDR3 contains 14 residues. In the original analysis: Amplification of reference gene primers provided the estimated nucleated cell counts. Profiled with immunoSEQ multiplex PCR; TCRdb holds only in-frame clones, not every one. V, J and clone size are those of that table, while D and trimming were read from the DNA. This table has fewer than 45,000 clones, roughly four fifths appearing once. The TCR comes from a man aged 35 to 55 with active or convalescent COVID-19. V is TRBV6-4 and J is TRBJ1-4; 8 bases are a match to TRBD1. Material for sequencing was peripheral blood. CDR3 amino acids: CASSDYRGSEKLFF. For the CDR3, the DNA is TGTGCCAGCAGTGACTACAGGGGGAGTGAAAAACTGTTTTTT.